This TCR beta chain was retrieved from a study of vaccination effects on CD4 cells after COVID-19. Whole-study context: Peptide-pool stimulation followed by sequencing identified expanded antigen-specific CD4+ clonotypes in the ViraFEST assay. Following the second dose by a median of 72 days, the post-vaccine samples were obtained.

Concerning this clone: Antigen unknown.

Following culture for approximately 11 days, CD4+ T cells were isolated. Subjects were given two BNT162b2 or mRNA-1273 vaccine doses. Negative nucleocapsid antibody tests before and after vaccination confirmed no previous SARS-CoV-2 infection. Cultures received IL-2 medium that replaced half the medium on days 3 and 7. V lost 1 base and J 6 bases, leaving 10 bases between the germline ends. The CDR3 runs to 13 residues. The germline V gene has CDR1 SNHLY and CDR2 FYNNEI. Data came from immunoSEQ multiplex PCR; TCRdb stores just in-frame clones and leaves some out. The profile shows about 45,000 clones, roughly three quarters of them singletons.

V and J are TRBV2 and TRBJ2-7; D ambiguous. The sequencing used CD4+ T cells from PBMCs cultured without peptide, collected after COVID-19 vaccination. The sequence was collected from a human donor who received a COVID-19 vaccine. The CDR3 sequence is CASSEDGPGEQYF. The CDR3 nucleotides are TGTGCCAGCAGTGAAGACGGACCGGGCGAGCAGTACTTC.